This TCR beta chain comes out of a study of cytomegalovirus exposure and HLA in healthy donors. The CDR3 consists of 16 residues. V was clipped by 1 base and J by 6 bases, with 20 bases between them. In germline, CDR1 is SGDLS, CDR2 YYNGEE. PCR amplification relied on 60 Vbeta primers (plus 13 Jbeta primers). Sequencing used immunoSEQ multiplex PCR; TCRdb keeps in-frame clones, though not all of them. The top ten clones hold approximately 1% of a sample with about 140,000 clones, 60% to 85% of them seen once. The sequencing sample was made of PBMCs. The TCR comes from a young man in good health and CMV-seronegative. The gene calls are TRBV9 and TRBJ2-7, with TRBD2 as a possible D gene (5 bases). The CDR3 reads CASSVQAGKGMGEQYF. Here the CDR3 DNA reads TGTGCCAGCAGCGTACAAGCCGGGAAGGGAATGGGCGAGCAGTACTTC.